Following are 3 T cell receptor beta chains from one sample sequenced in a study of PD-1 blockade in classical Hodgkin lymphoma. The table came from immunoSEQ multiplex PCR; TCRdb's copy has only in-frame clones and leaves some out. The sample holds 6,000 to 7,500 clones; 77% are singletons and the top ten take 37%. Every single patient, without exception, relapsed after autologous stem cell transplantation, and brentuximab vedotin exposure varied. The specimen comprised peripheral blood mononuclear cells (PBMCs), sampled at baseline. These receptors were taken from a human donor with classical Hodgkin lymphoma.

This clone was seen just once. V usage is TRBV6-5 and J usage is TRBJ1-4; 7 bases map to TRBD1. The CDR3 totals 14 residues. J was trimmed by 5 bases and V by 4 bases; bases with no gene match: 4. In germline, CDR1 is MNHEY, CDR2 SVGAGI. DNA for the CDR3: TGTGCCAGCAGTTTCACAGGGGCGAATGAAAAACTGTTTTTT. Translating it yields CASSFTGANEKLFF.

This clone came up once. The rearrangement links TRBV7-9 to TRBJ1-1, with 8 bases matching TRBD1. The CDR3 has 16 amino acids. The germline CDR1 and CDR2 sequences are SEHNR and FQNEAQ (reference sequence). The V gene end was trimmed by 5 bases and the J gene end by 4 bases; junction bases not matched to a gene: 12. The CDR3 DNA is TGTGCCAGCAGCCCCATTGGACAGGGTAAGGTCACTGAAGCTTTCTTT. It translates to CASSPIGQGKVTEAFF.

The table lists this clone with a few counts. The chain couples TRBV7-1 to TRBJ2-7; tentatively, D is TRBD2 (5 bases). TRBV7-1 is placed among ORFs of uncertain function. This CDR3 contains 14 residues. Trimming stripped 4 bases from V and 4 bases from J, with 14 bases between. The CDR3 loop reads CASSLYGEPYEQYF. The CDR3 DNA is TGTGCCAGCAGCTTATACGGGGAGCCGTACGAGCAGTACTTC.